This T cell receptor beta chain emerged from a study of beta chain features in type 1 diabetes. Findings and caveats of the study: Moderate but significant shortening of TCRB CDR3s was recorded in all four CD4+ subsets from Type 1 diabetes patients.

This clone was detected only a few times. No antigen is known for it. The authors reverse transcribed all of the isolated RNA, so sequencing captured expressed TCRB transcripts. Using immunoSEQ multiplex PCR, the repertoire was profiled, and TCRdb retains in-frame clones only, with some absent. The sample consists of about 340,000 clones, around 9% of them appearing once. V lost 5 bases, J lost 3 bases, and 15 bases lay in between. This CDR3 comprises 15 residues. Germline CDR1 is MDHEN and CDR2 is SYDVKM. The receptor's source is a young man with type 1 diabetes. The specimen sequenced was central memory CD4+ T cells from blood. The chain carries TRBV28 and TRBJ2-3; D perhaps matches TRBD2 (6 bases). CDR3 sequence: CASSLTGVGTDTQYF. The CDR3 DNA follows: TGTGCCAGCAGTCTAACGGGGGTCGGGACAGATACGCAGTATTTT.